Here is one T cell receptor beta chain with its context. What it binds is unknown. The sample belongs to a study of type 1 regulatory T cells. At the level of the study: An in vitro protocol generated T-allo10, a Tr1-enriched, alloantigen-specific CD4 T cell product. General study points: Type 1 regulatory T cells had a more restricted TCR repertoire than non-type 1 regulatory T cells.

TCRdb ran MiXCR on the reads and lists one entry per CDR3 protein. The table includes about 69,000 distinct CDR3 sequences, about a fifth detected once. The sequence was obtained from a human donor in good health. Sequencing was done on a sample of cultured type 1 regulatory T (Tr1) cells, either the whole culture or a sorted fraction (not recorded which).

CDR3 in DNA: TGTGCCAGTAGTCCGGACGTAGTAAGTGAAAAACTGTTTTTT. Encoded protein: CASSPDVVSEKLFF. J is TRBJ1-4 and V is TRBV2; no clear D. CDR3 size: 14 residues. V shed 9 bases and J shed 7 bases, with 18 bases lying between them. Per germline, CDR1 SNHLY and CDR2 FYNNEI.